These 2 T cell receptor beta chains were sequenced from one sample in a study of beta chain features in type 1 diabetes. General observations from the study: TCRB CDR3 length was moderately but significantly reduced in all four CD4+ subsets of Type 1 diabetes patients.

Their antigen targets remain unknown. Expressed TCRB transcripts got sequenced, as all isolated RNA was reverse transcribed. Profiling relied on immunoSEQ multiplex PCR, and the TCRdb table lists in-frame clones only, not all of them. Here the sample spans fewer than 300,000 clones, roughly 20% being singletons. Input material: naive CD4+ T cells from blood. The receptor set was obtained from a woman aged 40 to 50 with type 1 diabetes.

The table lists this clone with a few counts. The chain recombines TRBV29-1 with TRBJ2-1; 8 positions match TRBD2. V shed 7 bases, J shed 0 bases, and the junction held 17 bases outside the gene matches. The CDR3 sequence is 18 residues long. Germline loops: CDR1 SQVTM, CDR2 ANQGSEA. CDR3 amino acids: CSARGAGTSGSSYNEQFF. The CDR3 bases are TGCAGCGCAAGGGGCGCCGGAACTAGCGGAAGCTCCTACAATGAGCAGTTCTTC.

This clone was seen a few times. This CDR3 reads CASSPGTANTGELFF. For the CDR3, the DNA is TGCGCCAGCAGCCCCGGGACAGCGAACACCGGGGAGCTGTTTTTT. V is TRBV5-1 and J is TRBJ2-2, with 7 bases fitting TRBD1. V trimming: 4 bases; J trimming: 0 bases; junction bases outside the gene matches: 3. The CDR3 spans 15 residues. CDR1 and CDR2 from the germline V gene are SGHRS and YFSETQ.